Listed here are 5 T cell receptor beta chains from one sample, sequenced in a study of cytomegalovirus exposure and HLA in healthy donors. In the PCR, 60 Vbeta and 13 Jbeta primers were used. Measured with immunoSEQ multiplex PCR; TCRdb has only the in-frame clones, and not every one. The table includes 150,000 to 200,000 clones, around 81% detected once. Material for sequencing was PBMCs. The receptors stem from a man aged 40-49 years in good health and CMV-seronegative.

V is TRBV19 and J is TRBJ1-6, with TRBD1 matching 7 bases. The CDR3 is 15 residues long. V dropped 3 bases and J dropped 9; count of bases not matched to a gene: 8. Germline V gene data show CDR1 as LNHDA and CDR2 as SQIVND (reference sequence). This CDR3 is CASSMGTESGSPLHF. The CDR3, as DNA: TGTGCCAGTAGTATGGGGACAGAGAGCGGTTCACCCCTCCACTTT.

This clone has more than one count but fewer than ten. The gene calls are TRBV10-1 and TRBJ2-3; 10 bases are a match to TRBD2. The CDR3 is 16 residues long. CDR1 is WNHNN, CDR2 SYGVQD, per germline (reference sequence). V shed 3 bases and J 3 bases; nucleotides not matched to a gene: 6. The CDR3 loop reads CASSDRSGGKTDTQYF. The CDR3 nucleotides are TGCGCCAGCAGTGACCGTAGCGGGGGGAAAACAGATACGCAGTATTTT.

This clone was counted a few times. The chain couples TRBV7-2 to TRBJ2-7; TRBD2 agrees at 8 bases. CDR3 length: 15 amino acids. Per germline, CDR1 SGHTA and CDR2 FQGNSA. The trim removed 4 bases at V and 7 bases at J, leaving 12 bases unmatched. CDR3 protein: CASSSRRAGEQEQYF. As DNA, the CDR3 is TGTGCCAGCAGCTCGAGGCGAGCGGGAGAGCAAGAGCAGTACTTC.

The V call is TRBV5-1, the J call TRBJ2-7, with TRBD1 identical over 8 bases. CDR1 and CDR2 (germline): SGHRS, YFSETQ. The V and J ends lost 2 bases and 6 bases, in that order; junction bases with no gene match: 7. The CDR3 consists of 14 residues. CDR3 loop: CASSFQGADGEQYF. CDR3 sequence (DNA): TGCGCCAGCAGCTTTCAGGGGGCGGATGGCGAGCAGTACTTC.

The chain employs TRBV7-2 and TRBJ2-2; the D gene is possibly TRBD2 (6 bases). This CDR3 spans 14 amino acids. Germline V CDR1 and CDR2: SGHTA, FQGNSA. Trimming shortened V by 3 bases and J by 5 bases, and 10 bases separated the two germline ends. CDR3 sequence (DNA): TGTGCCAGCAGCTTCGACCGGGGGACCGGGGAGCTGTTTTTT. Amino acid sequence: CASSFDRGTGELFF.